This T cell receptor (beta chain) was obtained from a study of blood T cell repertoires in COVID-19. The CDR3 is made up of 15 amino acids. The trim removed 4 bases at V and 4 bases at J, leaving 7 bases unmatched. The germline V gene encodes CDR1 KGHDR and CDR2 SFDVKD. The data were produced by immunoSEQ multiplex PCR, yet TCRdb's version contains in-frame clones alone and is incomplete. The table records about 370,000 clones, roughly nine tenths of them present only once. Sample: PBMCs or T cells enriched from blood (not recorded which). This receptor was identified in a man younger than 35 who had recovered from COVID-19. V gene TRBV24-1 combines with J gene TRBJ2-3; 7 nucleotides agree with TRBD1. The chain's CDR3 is CATSEPHRGPDTQYF. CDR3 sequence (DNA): TGTGCCACCAGTGAACCCCACAGGGGCCCAGATACGCAGTATTTT.